The rows below give T cell receptor beta chains drawn from one sample of a study of blood T cell repertoires in COVID-19. The data were produced by immunoSEQ multiplex PCR, yet TCRdb's version contains in-frame clones alone and is incomplete. The data show 90,000 to 100,000 clones, roughly 90% seen once. The sequencing sample was made of peripheral blood. Receptor source: a man aged 50-60 years with COVID-19, enrolled during active disease. Both conserved end residues are part of each CDR3.

v_call cdr3_aa
TRBV6-1 CASSEVRDSPLHF
TRBV30 CAWSGAYEQYF
TRBV10-1 CASSEWTAWDNTEAFF
TRBV7-9 CASSATGGNGYTF
TRBV5-4 CASSPQGIQETQYF
TRBV6-5 CASSSGTQNYGYTF
TRBV5-3 CARSTGQGANEKLFF
TRBV6-1 CASRETGRGYTGELFF
TRBV19 CASSGQWNTEAFF
TRBV29-1 CSVVVSYEQYF
TRBV19 CASSTQRTGIGYGYTF
TRBV21-1 CAQGRITDTQYF
TRBV28 CASSPRTGYTGELFF
TRBV20-1 CSASLASGYNEQFF
TRBV24-1 CATSALAGGPSETQYF
TRBV7-3 CASSSLGGAFVTEQYF
TRBV2 CASTEEVGETQYF
TRBV15 CATSSFDRAGTEAFF
TRBV29-1 CSVEGRMNTEAFF
TRBV11-2 CASSLERHGGYNEQFF
TRBV21-1 CASSVNEQFF
TRBV6-1 CASSEAKGVSYEQYF
TRBV28 CASSLGAGEANEKLFF
TRBV7-9 CASSYTGTGKAEQYF
TRBV24-1 CATSDSTGGFQPQHF
TRBV5-1 CASSLSRNTEAFF
TRBV7-3 CASSPDGHSNQPQHF
TRBV5-1 CASSTENQPQHF
TRBV21-1 CASSKGKGATSGNTIYF
TRBV2 CASTGQSYNSPLHF
TRBV3-1/TRBV3-2 CASSRVGGRTEAFF
TRBV27 CASSLRGTDTQYF
TRBV19 CASSIRQGIDEQYF
TRBV28 CASSSTPGQVEAFF
TRBV27 CASTRKGGAHGADTQYF
TRBV24-1 CATSDLWRGEAPLHF
TRBV5-8 CASSEPQWQGQPQHF
TRBV21-1 CASSNEHEQFF
TRBV5-1 CASSLAGGAGMGETQYF
TRBV30 CAWNRGTEAFF
TRBV29-1 CSVAAGWGGNTIYF
TRBV9 CASSVGGQSNQPQHF
TRBV24-1 CATSTGPNTPQHF
TRBV30 CAWSRGADYEQYF
TRBV5-1 CASSIDRLNTEAFF
TRBV15 CATSRDGLVGGTGVNTEAFF
TRBV7-8 CASSLSFRRGSYEQYF
TRBV27 CASSRNRGLTRGRTTGELFF
TRBV19 CASSGWVTVNSPLHF
TRBV11-2 CASSLEQNNSPLHF